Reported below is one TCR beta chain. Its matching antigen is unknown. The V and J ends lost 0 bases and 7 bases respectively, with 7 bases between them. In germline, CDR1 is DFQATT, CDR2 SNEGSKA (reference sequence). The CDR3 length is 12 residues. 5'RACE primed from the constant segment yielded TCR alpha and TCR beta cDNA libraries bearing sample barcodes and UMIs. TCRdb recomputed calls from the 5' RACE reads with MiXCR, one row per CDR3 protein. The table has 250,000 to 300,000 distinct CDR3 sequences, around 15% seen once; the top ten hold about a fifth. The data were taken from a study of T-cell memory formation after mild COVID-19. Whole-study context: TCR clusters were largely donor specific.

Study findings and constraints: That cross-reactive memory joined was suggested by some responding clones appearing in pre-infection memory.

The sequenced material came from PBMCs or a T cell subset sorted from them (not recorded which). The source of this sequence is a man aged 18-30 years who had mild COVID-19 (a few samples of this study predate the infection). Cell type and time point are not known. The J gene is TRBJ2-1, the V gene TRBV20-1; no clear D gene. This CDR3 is CSARDHGNEQFF. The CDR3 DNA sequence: TGCAGTGCTAGAGATCACGGTAATGAGCAGTTCTTC.